This T cell receptor beta chain is from a study of T cells after yellow fever vaccination. Study as a whole: SMART-Seq v4 Ultra Low Input prepared the low-cell-number fractions.

General study results and limits: The CD4 and CD8 compartments had a small share of their clonotypes in common. In FACS-sorted repertoires, abundant clonotypes from the bulk population could appear as contaminants.

This clonotype was seen only a few times. Its antigen is as yet unknown. The CDR3 has 16 residues. Germline CDR1 SGHNT, CDR2 YYREEE (reference sequence). V dropped 4 bases and J dropped 3 bases, with 20 bases sitting between them. Production of TCR cDNA was by 5'RACE template switching, which also added a universal primer site and UMIs. TCRdb processed the 5' RACE reads anew with MiXCR; each CDR3 protein has one entry. The table shows some 400,000 distinct CDR3 sequences, with 6.2% occurring only once. This specimen was PBMCs, taken 5 days after the yellow fever booster vaccination. The TCR sequence derives from a man younger than 40 who received the YFV17D yellow fever vaccine. The chain carries TRBV5-4 and TRBJ2-7; maybe TRBD1 (6 bases). The CDR3 DNA reads TGTGCCAGCAGCACCCCCCGAGGGGGACAATACTACGAGCAGTACTTC. Residues: CASSTPRGGQYYEQYF.